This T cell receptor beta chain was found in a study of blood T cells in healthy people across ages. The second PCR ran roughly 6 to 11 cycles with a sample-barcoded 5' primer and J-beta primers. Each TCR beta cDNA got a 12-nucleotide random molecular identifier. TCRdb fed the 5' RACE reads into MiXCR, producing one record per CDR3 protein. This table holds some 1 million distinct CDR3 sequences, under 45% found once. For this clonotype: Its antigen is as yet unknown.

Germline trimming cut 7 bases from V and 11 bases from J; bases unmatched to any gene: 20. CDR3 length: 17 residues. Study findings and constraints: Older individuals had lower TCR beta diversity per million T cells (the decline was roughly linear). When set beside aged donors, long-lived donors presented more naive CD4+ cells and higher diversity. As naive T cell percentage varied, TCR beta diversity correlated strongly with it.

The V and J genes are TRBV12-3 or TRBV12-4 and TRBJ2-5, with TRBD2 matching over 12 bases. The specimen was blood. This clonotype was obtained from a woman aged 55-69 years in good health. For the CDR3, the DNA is TGTGCCAGCACACATTCTGGGGAACTAGCGGGAGGCGGGGAGCAGTACTTC. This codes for CASTHSGELAGGGEQYF.